Listed here is a single TCR beta chain. This entry comes from a study of blood T cell repertoires in COVID-19. The wider study: Acute and convalescent COVID-19 samples came from the United States, Italy and Spain. PBMCs, B-cell-depleted T cells, or T cells were the source of the cDNA or gDNA that made up the material.

Per the original methods: The assay estimated nucleated cells by amplifying reference gene primers. Clones were sequenced by immunoSEQ multiplex PCR, and TCRdb holds only the in-frame ones, with some missing. That table furnishes V, J and clone size, whereas the DNA furnished D and trimming. The data show over 40,000 clones, 80% to 95% seen once. The clonotype comes from a human donor in a cohort sampled during active COVID-19. Sequenced material: peripheral blood.

The CDR3: CASSQDADSNTGELFF. CDR3 DNA: TGCGCCAGCAGCCAAGATGCAGACTCGAACACCGGGGAGCTGTTTTTT. The chain is built from TRBV4-1 and TRBJ2-2; no firm D call. With 0 bases removed from V and 0 bases from J, the gap between germline ends came to 8 bases. Germline CDR1 and CDR2: MGHRA and YSYEKL. The CDR3 length is 16 residues.